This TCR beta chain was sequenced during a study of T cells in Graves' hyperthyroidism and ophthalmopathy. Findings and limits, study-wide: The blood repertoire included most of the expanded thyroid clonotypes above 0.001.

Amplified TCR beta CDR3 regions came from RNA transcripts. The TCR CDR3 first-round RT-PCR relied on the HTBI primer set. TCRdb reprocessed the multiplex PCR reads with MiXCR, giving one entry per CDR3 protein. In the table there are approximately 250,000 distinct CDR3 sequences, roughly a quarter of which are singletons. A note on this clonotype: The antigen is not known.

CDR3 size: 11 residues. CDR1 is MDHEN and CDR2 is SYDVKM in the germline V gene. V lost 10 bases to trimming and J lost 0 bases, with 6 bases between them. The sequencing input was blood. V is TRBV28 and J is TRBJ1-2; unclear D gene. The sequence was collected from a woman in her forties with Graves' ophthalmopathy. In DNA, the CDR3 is TGTGCCACCCTAGCTAACTATGGCTACACCTTC. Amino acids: CATLANYGYTF.